This TCR beta chain was sequenced during a study of T cell responses to AZD1222 COVID-19 vaccine. Note on this clone: The antigen is not known.

Study observations and caveats: Mostly white British, mostly female donors; authors suggested clonal diversity may be underestimated.

The V end was cut by 1 base, the J end by 8 bases, with 9 bases between. The germline CDR1 and CDR2 sequences are SEHNR and FQNEAQ (reference sequence). This CDR3 is 14 amino acids long. Sequenced by immunoSEQ multiplex PCR; TCRdb stores in-frame clones only, minus some. The sample records roughly 100,000 clones, roughly nine tenths being singletons. This TCR was sampled from an adult who received the AZD1222 COVID-19 vaccine. The rearrangement uses TRBV7-9 and TRBJ1-6, with D perhaps matching TRBD1 (5 bases). The sequencing here drew on peripheral blood, taken 28 days after the second AZD1222 dose. This chain's CDR3 is CASSLVGVHSPLHF. The CDR3 DNA follows: TGTGCCAGCAGCTTAGTAGGGGTGCATTCACCCCTCCACTTT.